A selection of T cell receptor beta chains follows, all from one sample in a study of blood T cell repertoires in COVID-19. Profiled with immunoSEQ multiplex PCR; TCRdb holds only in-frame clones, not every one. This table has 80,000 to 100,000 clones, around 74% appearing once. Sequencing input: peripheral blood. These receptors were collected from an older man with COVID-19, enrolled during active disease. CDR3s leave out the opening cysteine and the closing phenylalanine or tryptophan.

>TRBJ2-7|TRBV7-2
ASSRTSGSFYEQY
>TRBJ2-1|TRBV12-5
ASGRGLANNEQF
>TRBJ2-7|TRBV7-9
ASSFGQLPYEQY
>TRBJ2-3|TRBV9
ASSPRAGGTDTQY
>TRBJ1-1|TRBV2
ASISGVNTEAF
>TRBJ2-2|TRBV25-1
ASSDRNTGELF
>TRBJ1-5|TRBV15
ATSRDLARGSNQPQH
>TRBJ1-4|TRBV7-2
ASSTGGGYEKLF
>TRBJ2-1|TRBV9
ASSLTGGNEQF
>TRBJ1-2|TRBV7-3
ASSLWGGSGYT
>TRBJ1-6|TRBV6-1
ASSEVTGGNSPLH
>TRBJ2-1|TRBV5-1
ASSRRGDNEQF
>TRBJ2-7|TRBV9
ASSVEGTSFYEQY
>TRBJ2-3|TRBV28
ASSSGTRPTQY
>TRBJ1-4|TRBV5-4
ASSLGGAINEKLF
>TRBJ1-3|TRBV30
AWRTTGGNTIY
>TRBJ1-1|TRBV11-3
ASSLSVRVEAF
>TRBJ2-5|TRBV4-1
ASSQEDSQETQY
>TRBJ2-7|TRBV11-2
ASSLNRGSEQY
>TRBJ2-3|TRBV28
ASSPLGTGDADTQY
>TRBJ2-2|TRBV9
ASSVGGGMNTGELF
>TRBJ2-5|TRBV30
AWSTGTSGSGGETQY
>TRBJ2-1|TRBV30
ARTSGSYNEQF
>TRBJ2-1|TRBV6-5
ASSYSGGGGEQF
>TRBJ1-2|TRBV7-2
ASSLQGSNYGYT
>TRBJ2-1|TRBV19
ASSPPGLARIGEQF
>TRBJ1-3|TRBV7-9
ASSLQGTASGNTIY
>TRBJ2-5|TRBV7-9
ASSLTRDQETQY
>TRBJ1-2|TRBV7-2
ASSFVRGGADYGYT
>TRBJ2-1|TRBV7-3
ASSQTSALYNEQF
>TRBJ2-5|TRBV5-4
AVRQDQETQY